This note documents a single TCR beta chain sequence. The antigen is undetermined. TCRdb analysed the reads with MiXCR anew, one entry per CDR3 protein. Of fewer than 700,000 distinct CDR3 sequences detected, 20% to 25% appear once; the ten largest clones hold 7% to 9%. This sample is drawn from a study of T cell repertoires in cytomegalovirus infection. Whole-study context: A matching HLA type, together with CMV infection, was signaled by public TCR beta signatures. Whole-study results and caveats: Within the response measured ex vivo, HLA-C-restricted CMV-specific TCR beta clonotypes were dominant. Carriage of CMV together with the relevant HLA was identifiable through cumulative public TCR beta family frequency.

The CDR3 spans 17 residues. In germline, CDR1 is LGHNA, CDR2 YNFKEQ. V lost 4 bases and J lost 2; bases outside the gene matches: 5. The clonotype comes from a human donor in good health (CMV status not recorded). Some clones in this sample may be carry-over from other donors' samples. The sequenced sample consisted of CD8+ T cells from PBMCs. The chain carries TRBV4-2 and TRBJ2-3, with TRBD2 matching 14 bases. The CDR3 sequence: CASSRLTSGGDTDTQYF. The CDR3 coding sequence is TGTGCCAGCAGCCGTTTGACTAGCGGGGGGGACACAGATACGCAGTATTTT.